This section outlines one T cell receptor (beta chain) sequence together with its context. The antigen is undetermined. The sample is drawn from a study of PD-1 blockade in mismatch repair-deficient tumors. Study observations and caveats: After pembrolizumab, tumor-resident clones rose rapidly, then generally contracted before radiologic responses.

The CDR3 covers 15 residues. V was pared by 6 bases and J by 2 bases, with 5 bases of the junction left unmatched. The germline CDR1 and CDR2 sequences are SGHAT and FQNNGV. TCRdb's copy holds only in-frame clones and misses some; the assay was immunoSEQ multiplex PCR. This sample has around 110,000 clones, with over 65% found just once. PCR or immunohistochemistry showed mismatch repair deficiency in every enrolled patient. The TCR-sequenced patients were a few responders to pembrolizumab. This clonotype was obtained from an adult with mismatch repair-deficient cancer. The rearrangement joins TRBV11-2 to TRBJ2-5; 11 bases line up with TRBD2. Sequenced material: peripheral blood, taken around 60 weeks after starting pembrolizumab. The CDR3 DNA reads TGTGCCAGCAGTGACAGACTAGCGGGGCAAGAGACCCAGTACTTC. It translates to CASSDRLAGQETQYF.